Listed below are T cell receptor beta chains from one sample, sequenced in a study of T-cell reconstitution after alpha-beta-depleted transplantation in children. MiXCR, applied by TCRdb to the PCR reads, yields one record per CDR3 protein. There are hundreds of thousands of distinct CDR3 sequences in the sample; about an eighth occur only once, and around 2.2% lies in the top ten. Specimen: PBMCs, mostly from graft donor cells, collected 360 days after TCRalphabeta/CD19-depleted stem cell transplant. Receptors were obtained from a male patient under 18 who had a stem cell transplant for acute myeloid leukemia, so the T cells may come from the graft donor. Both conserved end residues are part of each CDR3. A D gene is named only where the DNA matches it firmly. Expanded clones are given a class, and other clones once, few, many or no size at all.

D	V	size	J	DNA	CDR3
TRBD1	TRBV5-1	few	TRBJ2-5	TGCGCCAGCAGCCGACAGGGGGCTCTGGAGGAGACCCAGTACTTC	CASSRQGALEETQYF
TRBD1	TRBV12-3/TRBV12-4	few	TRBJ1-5	TGTGCCAGCAGCCGGACAGGGGATCATCAGCCCCAGCATTTT	CASSRTGDHQPQHF
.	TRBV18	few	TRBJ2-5	TGTGCCAGCTCACCCCTTGCCAAAGAGACCCAGTACTTC	CASSPLAKETQYF
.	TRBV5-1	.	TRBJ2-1	TGCGCCAGCAGCGCACTGTTAGGGGGCTCCTACAATGAGCAGTTCTTC	CASSALLGGSYNEQFF
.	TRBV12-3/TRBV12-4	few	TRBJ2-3	TGTGCCAGCAGTGCCTCCTCAGGGGCTACGCAGTATTTT	CASSASSGATQYF
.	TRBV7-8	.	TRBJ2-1	TGTGCCAGCAGCTTAGAGCGTCAGATTAACCGGAGCTGGCAGTTCTTC	CASSLERQINRSWQFF
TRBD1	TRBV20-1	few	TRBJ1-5	TGCAGTGCTAGAGTTCCGGGACAGTTCAATCAGCCCCAGCATTTT	CSARVPGQFNQPQHF
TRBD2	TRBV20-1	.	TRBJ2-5	TGCAGTGCTAGACTATCCAAGGGGCGGGAGGGCCGCCAAGAGACCCAGTACTTC	CSARLSKGREGRQETQYF
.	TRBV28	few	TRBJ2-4	TGTGCCAGCAGTGAGACTGGGGCCAAAAACATTCAGTACTTC	CASSETGAKNIQYF
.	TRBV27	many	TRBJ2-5	TGTGCCAGCAGACTACGGGGCGGGACCCAAGAGACCCAGTACTTC	CASRLRGGTQETQYF
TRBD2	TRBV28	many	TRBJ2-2	TGTGCCAGCAGTTACAGCGGGGCGAACACCGGGGAGCTGTTTTTT	CASSYSGANTGELFF
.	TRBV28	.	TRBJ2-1	TGTGCCAGCAGTGAACCTAGGGGTTTCAGGGATGAGCAGTTCTTC	CASSEPRGFRDEQFF
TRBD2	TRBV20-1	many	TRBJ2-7	TGCAGTGCTAGAGATGGAGCGGGAGGCCCCCCCGGGAACTTC	CSARDGAGGPPGNF
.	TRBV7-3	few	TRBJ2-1	TGTGCCAGCAAAAAGGACTCTGGGTCCAGCAATGAGCAGTTCTTC	CASKKDSGSSNEQFF
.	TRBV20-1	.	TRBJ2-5	TGCAGTGCTCTCAGACAAGAGACCCAGTACTTC	CSALRQETQYF
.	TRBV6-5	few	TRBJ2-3	TGTGCCAGCAGTTACTCCGGGCGACTCCTAAAGGGAGATACGCAGTATTTT	CASSYSGRLLKGDTQYF
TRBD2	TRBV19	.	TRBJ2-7	TGTGCCAGTAGTATTTCAGCGGGAGGACCCTACGAGCAGTACTTC	CASSISAGGPYEQYF
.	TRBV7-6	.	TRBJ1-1	TGTGCCAGCAGCTTAGTAATGTCGGGGAACACTGAAGCTTTCTTT	CASSLVMSGNTEAFF
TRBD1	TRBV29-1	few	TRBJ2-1	TGCAGCGGCCGCCAGGGGGTCGGGAATGAGCAGTTCTTC	CSGRQGVGNEQFF
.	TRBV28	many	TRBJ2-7	TGTGCCAGCAGTCCGTCCCCGCCGGGTTCCTACGAGCAGTACTTC	CASSPSPPGSYEQYF
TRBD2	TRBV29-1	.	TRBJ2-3	TGCAGCGTTATATCCCGTGGCCTAGCGGGAGAGGGAGATACGCAGTATTTT	CSVISRGLAGEGDTQYF